A selection of T cell receptor beta chains follows, all from one sample in a study of tumor and adjacent non-tumor tissue in lung cancer. One entry per CDR3 protein, called by TCRdb with MiXCR from the multiplex PCR reads. The table shows about 110,000 distinct CDR3 sequences, with approximately 82% occurring only once. The sample taken for sequencing was lung tumor tissue. The receptors were sampled from a woman aged 55-70 years with non-small cell lung cancer. CDR3s include the opening cysteine and the closing phenylalanine or tryptophan. A D gene is named only where the DNA matches it firmly. The size of a clone is reported for some rows only, either as once, few or many, or as a class for expanded clones.

J gene	clone size	V gene	D gene	CDR3 protein	CDR3 DNA
TRBJ2-3	-	TRBV11-2	-	CASSLAERGTDTQYF	TGTGCCAGCAGCTTAGCGGAGAGAGGGACAGATACGCAGTATTTT
TRBJ2-7	few	TRBV12-3/TRBV12-4	-	CASSRTSYEQYF	TGTGCCAGCAGCAGGACGTCCTACGAGCAGTACTTC
TRBJ2-7	-	TRBV11-2	-	CASSGDCGGYEQYF	TGTGCCAGCAGTGGGGACTGTGGAGGATACGAGCAGTACTTC
TRBJ1-4	once	TRBV11-2	-	CASTLERWGGKGELFF	TGTGCCAGCACCTTAGAACGTTGGGGGGGCAAAGGGGAACTGTTTTTT
TRBJ2-6	-	TRBV2	-	CANRKSSGANVLTF	TGTGCCAACCGGAAAAGCTCTGGGGCCAACGTCCTGACTTTC
TRBJ2-7	-	TRBV11-2	-	CASSLSAVRAEQYF	TGTGCCAGCAGCTTATCCGCCGTGAGAGCCGAGCAGTATTTC
TRBJ1-2	-	TRBV20-1	-	CRASREHGYTF	TGCAGAGCTAGCCGAGAGCATGGCTACACCTTC
TRBJ2-7	-	TRBV20-1	-	CSAGPTGWRYEQYF	TGCAGTGCTGGGCCTACGGGGTGGCGTTACGAGCAATACTTC
TRBJ1-2	many	TRBV6-2/TRBV6-3	-	CASSREDRPYGYTF	TGTGCCAGCAGTCGTGAGGACAGACCTTATGGCTACACCTTC
TRBJ2-3	-	TRBV12-3/TRBV12-4	-	CANSSDLGAHYF	TGTGCCAACAGTTCGGACCTAGGGGCGCACTATTTT
TRBJ1-2	-	TRBV9	-	CASSLTPWVGNYGYTF	TGTGCCAGCAGCTTAACACCATGGGTTGGTAACTATGGCTACACCTTC
TRBJ1-1	many	TRBV20-1	-	CSASGYVLPDTEAFF	TGCAGTGCTAGTGGGTATGTGCTTCCGGACACTGAAGCTTTCTTT
TRBJ1-6	-	TRBV20-1	TRBD1	CRARTGGENIYNSPLHF	TGCAGAGCCCGAACAGGGGGGGAAAATATTTATAATTCACCCCTCCACTTT
TRBJ2-3	few	TRBV10-2	TRBD2	CASILTNGGDTQYF	TGCGCCAGCATCCTGACTAACGGGGGGGATACGCAGTATTTT
TRBJ1-6	-	TRBV13	TRBD1	CASSYSLGTGASSPLHF	TGTGCCAGCAGCTATAGTCTCGGGACAGGGGCCAGTTCACCCCTCCACTTT
TRBJ2-7	-	TRBV11-3	TRBD1	CASNLEPTRGFGQYF	TGTGCCAGCAACTTAGAGCCAACCAGGGGGTTCGGGCAGTACTTC
TRBJ1-1	few	TRBV11-2	-	CASSLRLGNRNTEVFF	TGTGCCAGCAGCTTAAGGCTAGGGAACAGGAACACTGAAGTTTTCTTT
TRBJ2-1	-	TRBV5-5	TRBD2	CASMLRLAGGNEQFF	TGTGCCAGCATGCTAAGACTAGCGGGGGGCAATGAGCAGTTCTTC
TRBJ1-1	-	TRBV5-6	-	CVCSQGWRMNTEAFF	TGTGTCTGCAGCCAGGGGTGGAGAATGAACACTGAAGCTTTCTTT
TRBJ2-1	-	TRBV11-2	-	CVSSLGTGILSKFF	TGTGTCAGCAGCTTAGGTACAGGGATCTTAAGTAAGTTCTTC
TRBJ2-6	-	TRBV9	TRBD2	CASSVVGGSGVNVLTF	TGTGCCAGCAGCGTAGTGGGAGGGTCTGGGGTCAACGTCCTGACTTTC
TRBJ2-1	-	TRBV20-1	-	CDARRDKYNEQFF	TGCGATGCTAGAAGGGACAAATACAATGAGCAGTTCTTC
TRBJ2-7	-	TRBV11-1	TRBD1	CASSLGGTKTYEHYF	TGCGCCAGTAGTTTAGGGGGCACAAAAACCTACGAGCATTACTTC
TRBJ1-5	few	TRBV28	-	CASNSRDQPQRF	TGTGCCAGTAACAGTAGGGATCAGCCCCAGCGTTTT
TRBJ2-7	-	TRBV6-6	TRBD2	CANSYPLAGGREYDQYF	TGTGCCAACAGTTACCCACTAGCGGGAGGGCGAGAATACGACCAGTACTTC
TRBJ2-1	-	TRBV20-1	-	CTARAAGPPLKSYNEQFF	TGCACTGCTAGAGCAGCGGGTCCACCCCTTAAGTCCTACAATGAGCAGTTTTTC
TRBJ2-3	-	TRBV4-1	-	CASGHPFGLGTGDTQYF	TGCGCCAGCGGCCACCCCTTTGGGCTGGGGACCGGAGATACGCAGTATTTT
TRBJ1-1	-	TRBV20-1	-	CSAREGGKPENTEALF	TGCAGTGCTAGAGAGGGGGGCAAACCCGAGAACACTGAAGCTTTGTTT
TRBJ2-2	-	TRBV11-2	-	CASGLDGKYTGELFF	TGTGCCAGCGGCTTAGATGGTAAATACACCGGGGAGCTGTTTTTT
TRBJ1-2	-	TRBV4-1	TRBD1	CASNPQLGQGAVRGYTF	TGCGCCAGCAACCCTCAATTAGGCCAGGGGGCGGTTCGTGGCTACACCTTC
TRBJ2-2	-	TRBV28	-	CASTFWGLGGAGELFF	TGTGCCAGCACCTTTTGGGGACTCGGGGGAGCCGGGGAGCTGTTTTTT
TRBJ2-5	-	TRBV20-1	TRBD1	CSASTGGTKTQYF	TGCAGCGCTAGCACAGGGGGCACTAAGACCCAGTACTTC
TRBJ1-2	-	TRBV6-6	TRBD1	CASCYSADRTKTHGYTF	TGTGCCAGCTGTTACTCTGCGGACAGGACCAAGACTCATGGCTACACCTTC
TRBJ2-7	-	TRBV9	-	CASSSEPASEQYF	TGTGCCAGTAGCTCAGAGCCAGCTTCCGAGCAGTACTTC
TRBJ1-6	many	TRBV6-5	-	CASSYSLGEGSPLHF	TGTGCCAGCAGTTACTCGTTAGGGGAAGGTTCACCCCTCCACTTT
TRBJ2-3	medium-sized	TRBV7-2	-	CASSLTRVPDTQYF	TGTGCCAGCAGCCTTACTCGCGTCCCAGATACGCAGTATTTT
TRBJ2-2	-	TRBV20-1	TRBD2	CSARAGGGTGELFF	TGCAGTGCTAGGGCGGGGGGAGGCACCGGGGAGCTGTTTTTT
TRBJ2-7	-	TRBV28	TRBD1	CASSLRTGSGLGQYF	TGTGCCAGCAGTCTAAGGACAGGGAGTGGGTTAGGGCAGTACTTC
TRBJ2-3	-	TRBV20-1	-	CSARVSLAGGADTQYF	TGCAGTGCTAGGGTCAGCCTAGCAGGAGGGGCAGATACGCAGTATTTT
TRBJ1-1	-	TRBV10-3	TRBD1	CAISGEDRGDTEAFF	TGTGCCATCAGTGGCGAGGACAGGGGGGACACTGAAGCTTTCTTT
TRBJ1-6	-	TRBV1	-	CTSSRDNSSYNSPFHF	TGCACCAGCAGCCGGGACAATAGCTCCTATAATTCACCCTTCCACTTT
TRBJ2-5	few	TRBV5-5	-	CASSGGVFGIQDTQYF	TGTGCCAGCAGCGGCGGAGTATTCGGCATTCAAGATACCCAGTACTTC
TRBJ1-2	-	TRBV20-1	-	CSPTPTYYGYTF	TGCAGTCCTACTCCTACCTACTATGGCTACACCTTC
TRBJ2-7	-	TRBV28	-	CASSQIGLSYTQYF	TGTGCCAGCAGTCAGATAGGGCTCTCTTACACGCAGTACTTC
TRBJ2-4	once	TRBV6-1	-	CASSVLGHRDIQYF	TGTGCTAGCAGTGTCCTGGGCCATCGGGACATTCAGTACTTC